This TCR beta chain stems from a study of T cells in Graves' hyperthyroidism and ophthalmopathy. Broader study findings: Ophthalmopathy and stable hyperthyroidism were separated by a 13 V-J model. Prediction of ophthalmopathy progression came a median roughly 6.7 months pre-onset.

After removal of 7 bases from V and 0 bases from J, the junction contained 4 bases not matched to a gene. The CDR3 runs to 15 residues. Germline CDR1 is DFQATT and CDR2 is SNEGSKA (reference sequence). The source material, RNA transcripts, was used to amplify TCR beta CDR3 regions. The TCR CDR3 first-round RT-PCR relied on the HTBI primer set. TCRdb itself ran the multiplex PCR reads through MiXCR, one entry per CDR3 protein. Found here are hundreds of thousands of distinct CDR3 sequences, 15% to 20% of them singletons; the top ten hold roughly 53%. In the case of this clonotype: Its target is unknown.

This receptor was identified in a woman in her sixties or seventies with Graves' ophthalmopathy. Input material: blood. V and J are TRBV20-1 and TRBJ2-1; 12 bases align to TRBD2. This CDR3 is CSETSGSSSYNEQFF. In nucleotides, the CDR3 is TGCAGTGAGACTAGCGGGAGTAGCTCCTACAATGAGCAGTTCTTC.